The 2 T cell receptor beta chains given below trace back to one sample, sequenced in a study of low-dose radiotherapy and immunotherapy resistance in tumors. Gene-specific TRAV and TRBV primers were used for first-strand cDNA, covering alpha and beta chains. The TCRs were subjected to amplification over approximately 20 PCR cycles employing a constant-region primer in conjunction with a V-primer adapter. TCRdb independently ran MiXCR on the reads; one entry per CDR3 protein. The data hold 13,000 or so distinct CDR3 sequences, with approximately 70% observed a single time. These TCRs come from a human donor with advanced metastatic prostate, ovarian, gallbladder or colorectal cancer (not recorded which). This table probably holds off-target reads from a library built for another chain.

The chain couples TRBV7-9 to TRBJ1-6; possibly TRBD1 for D (5 bases). The CDR3 totals 12 residues. Germline V gives CDR1 SEHNR, CDR2 FQNEAQ (reference sequence). V was cut by 2 bases and J by 14 bases, with 10 bases left in between. The CDR3 DNA sequence: TGTGCCAGCAGCTTACAGGGAGAAACCCTCCACTTT. This sequence encodes CASSLQGETLHF.

The chain joins TRBV29-1 to TRBJ2-2; D may be TRBD1 or TRBD2 (6 bases each). Germline loops: CDR1 SQVTM, CDR2 ANQGSEA. There are 15 residues in the CDR3. Trimming shortened V by 3 bases and J by 2 bases, and 13 bases separated the two germline ends. The CDR3 DNA reads TGCAGCGTTGAGGAGGGGGGTGCAAACACCGGGGAGCTGTTTTTT. This encodes CSVEEGGANTGELFF.